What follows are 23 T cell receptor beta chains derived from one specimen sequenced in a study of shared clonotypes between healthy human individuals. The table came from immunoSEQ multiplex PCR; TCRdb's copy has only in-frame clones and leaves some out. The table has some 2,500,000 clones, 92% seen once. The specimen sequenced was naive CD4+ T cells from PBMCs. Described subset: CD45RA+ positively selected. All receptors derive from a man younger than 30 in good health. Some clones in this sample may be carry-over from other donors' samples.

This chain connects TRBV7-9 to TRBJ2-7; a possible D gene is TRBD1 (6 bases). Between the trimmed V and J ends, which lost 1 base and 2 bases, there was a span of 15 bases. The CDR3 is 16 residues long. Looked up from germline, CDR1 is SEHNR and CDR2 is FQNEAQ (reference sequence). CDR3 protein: CASSLGFSGVTYEQYF. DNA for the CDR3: TGTGCCAGCAGCTTAGGATTTTCAGGGGTCACCTACGAGCAGTACTTC.

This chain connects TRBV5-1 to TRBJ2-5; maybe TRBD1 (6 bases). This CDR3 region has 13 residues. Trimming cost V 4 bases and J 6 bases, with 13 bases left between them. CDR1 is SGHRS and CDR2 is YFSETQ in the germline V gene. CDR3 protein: CASSTLQGQTQYF. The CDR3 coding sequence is TGCGCCAGCAGCACCCTACAGGGCCAGACCCAGTACTTC.

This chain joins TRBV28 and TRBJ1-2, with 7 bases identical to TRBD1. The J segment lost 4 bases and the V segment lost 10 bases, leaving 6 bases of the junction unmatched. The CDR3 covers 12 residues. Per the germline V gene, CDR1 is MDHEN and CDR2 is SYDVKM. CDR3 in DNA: TGTGCCACCACCGGGACAGTCTATGGCTACACCTTC. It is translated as CATTGTVYGYTF.

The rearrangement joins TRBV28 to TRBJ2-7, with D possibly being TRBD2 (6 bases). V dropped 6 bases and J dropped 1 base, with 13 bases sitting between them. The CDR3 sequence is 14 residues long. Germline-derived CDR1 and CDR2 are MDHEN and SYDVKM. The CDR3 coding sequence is TGTGCCAGCAGCCCCAGGAGCGGGTCCTACGAGCAGTACTTC. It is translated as CASSPRSGSYEQYF. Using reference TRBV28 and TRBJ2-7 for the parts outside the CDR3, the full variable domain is DVKVTQSSRYLVKRTGEKVFLECVQDMDHENMFWYRQDPGLGLRLIYFSYDVKMKEKGDIPEGYSVSREKKERFSLILESASTNQTSMYLCASSPRSGSYEQYFGPGTRLTVT.

CDR3 loop: CASSLVGGTGEETQYF. In nucleotides, the CDR3 is TGTGCCAGCAGCTTAGTTGGCGGGACAGGAGAGGAGACCCAGTACTTC. The chain is built from TRBV11-2 and TRBJ2-5; TRBD1 matches 8 bases. Germline CDR1 and CDR2: SGHAT and FQNNGV. This CDR3 has 16 residues. V dropped 1 base and J dropped 5; count of bases not matched to a gene: 9.

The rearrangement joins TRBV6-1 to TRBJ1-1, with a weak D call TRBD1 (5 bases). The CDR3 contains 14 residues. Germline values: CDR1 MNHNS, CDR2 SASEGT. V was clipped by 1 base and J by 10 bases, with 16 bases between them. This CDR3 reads CASSEEAGTKLAFF. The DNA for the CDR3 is TGTGCCAGCAGTGAAGAAGCCGGGACGAAACTAGCTTTCTTT.

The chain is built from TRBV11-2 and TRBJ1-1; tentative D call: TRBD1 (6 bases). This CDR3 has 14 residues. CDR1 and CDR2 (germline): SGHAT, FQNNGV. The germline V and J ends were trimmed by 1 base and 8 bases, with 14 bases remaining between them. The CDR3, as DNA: TGTGCCAGCAGCTTAGTTGCGGGGGCTTGGGAAGCTTTCTTT. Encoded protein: CASSLVAGAWEAFF.

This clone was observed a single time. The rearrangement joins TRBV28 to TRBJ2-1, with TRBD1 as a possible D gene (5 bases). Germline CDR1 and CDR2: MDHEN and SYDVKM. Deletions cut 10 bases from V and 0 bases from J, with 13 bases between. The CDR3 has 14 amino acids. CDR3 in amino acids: CATKGQSSYNEQFF. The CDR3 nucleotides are TGTGCCACCAAGGGGCAGAGCTCCTACAATGAGCAGTTCTTC.

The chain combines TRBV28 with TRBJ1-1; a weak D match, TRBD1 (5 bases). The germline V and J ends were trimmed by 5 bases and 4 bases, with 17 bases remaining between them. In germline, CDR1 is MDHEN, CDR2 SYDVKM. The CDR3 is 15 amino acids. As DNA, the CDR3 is TGTGCCAGCAGTCCCGGACACAGTTTGGGCACTGAAGCTTTCTTT. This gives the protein CASSPGHSLGTEAFF. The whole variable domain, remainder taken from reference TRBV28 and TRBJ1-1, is DVKVTQSSRYLVKRTGEKVFLECVQDMDHENMFWYRQDPGLGLRLIYFSYDVKMKEKGDIPEGYSVSREKKERFSLILESASTNQTSMYLCASSPGHSLGTEAFFGQGTRLTVV.

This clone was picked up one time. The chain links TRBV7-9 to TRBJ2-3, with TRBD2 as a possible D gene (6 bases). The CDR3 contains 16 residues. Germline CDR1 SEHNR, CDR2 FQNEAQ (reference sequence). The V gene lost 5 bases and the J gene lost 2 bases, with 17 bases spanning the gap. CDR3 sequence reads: CASSPVRDSSTDTQYF. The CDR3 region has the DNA TGTGCCAGCAGCCCCGTACGGGACTCCTCCACAGATACGCAGTATTTT. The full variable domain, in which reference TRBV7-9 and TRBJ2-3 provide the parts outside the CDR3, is DTGVSQNPRHKITKRGQNVTFRCDPISEHNRLYWYRQTLGQGPEFLTYFQNEAQLEKSRLLSDRFSAERPKGSFSTLEIQRTEQGDSAMYLCASSPVRDSSTDTQYFGPGTRLTVL.

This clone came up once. The CDR3 DNA reads as TGCAGCGTCGAGGACAGGGTTCGCACAGATACGCAGTATTTT. Translation gives CSVEDRVRTDTQYF. V and J are TRBV29-1 and TRBJ2-3; 8 positions agree with TRBD1. Losses at the gene ends were 6 bases for V and 1 base for J; bases not matched to a gene: 6. CDR1 is SQVTM, CDR2 ANQGSEA, per germline. The CDR3 runs 14 residues.

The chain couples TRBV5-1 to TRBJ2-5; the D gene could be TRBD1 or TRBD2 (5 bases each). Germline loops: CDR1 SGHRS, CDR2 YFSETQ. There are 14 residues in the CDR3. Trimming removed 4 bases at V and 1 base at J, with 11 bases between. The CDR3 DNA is TGCGCCAGCAGCCTAGGGGAGTTCCAAGAGACCCAGTACTTC. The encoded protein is CASSLGEFQETQYF.

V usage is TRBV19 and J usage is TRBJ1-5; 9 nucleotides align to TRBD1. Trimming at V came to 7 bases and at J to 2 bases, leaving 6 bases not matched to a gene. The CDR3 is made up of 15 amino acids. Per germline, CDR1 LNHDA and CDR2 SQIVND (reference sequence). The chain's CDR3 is CASTSGTGRNQPQHF. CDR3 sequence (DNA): TGTGCCAGTACCTCCGGGACAGGGCGCAATCAGCCCCAGCATTTT.

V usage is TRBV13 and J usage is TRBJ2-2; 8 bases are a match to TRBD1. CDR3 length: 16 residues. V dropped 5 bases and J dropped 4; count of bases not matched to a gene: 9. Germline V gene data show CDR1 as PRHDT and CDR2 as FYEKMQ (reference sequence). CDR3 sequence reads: CASSAGTGHLTGELFF. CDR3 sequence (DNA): TGTGCCAGCAGCGCCGGGACAGGTCACCTCACCGGGGAGCTGTTTTTT.

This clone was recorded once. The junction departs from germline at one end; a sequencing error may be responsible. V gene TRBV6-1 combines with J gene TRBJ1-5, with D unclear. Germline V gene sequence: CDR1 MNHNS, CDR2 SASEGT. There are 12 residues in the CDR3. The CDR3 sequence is CAISENNQPQHF. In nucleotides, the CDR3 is TGTGCCATCAGTGAAAACAATCAGCCCCAGCATTTT.

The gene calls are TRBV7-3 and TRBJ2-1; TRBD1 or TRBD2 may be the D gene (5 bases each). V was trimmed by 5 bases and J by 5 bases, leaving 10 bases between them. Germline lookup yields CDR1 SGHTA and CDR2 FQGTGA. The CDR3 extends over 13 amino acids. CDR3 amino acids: CASSRGRDNEQFF. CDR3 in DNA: TGTGCCAGCAGCCGGGGCAGGGACAATGAGCAGTTCTTC.

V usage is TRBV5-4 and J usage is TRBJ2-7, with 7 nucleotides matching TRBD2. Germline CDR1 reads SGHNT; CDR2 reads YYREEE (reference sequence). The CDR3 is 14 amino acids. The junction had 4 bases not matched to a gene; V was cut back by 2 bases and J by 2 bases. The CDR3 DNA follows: TGTGCCAGCAGCTTATTGAGCGGGGCCTACGAGCAGTACTTC. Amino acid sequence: CASSLLSGAYEQYF.

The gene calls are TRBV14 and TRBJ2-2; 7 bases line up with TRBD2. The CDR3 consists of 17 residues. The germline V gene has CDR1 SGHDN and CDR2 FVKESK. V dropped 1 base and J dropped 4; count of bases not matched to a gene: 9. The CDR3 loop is CASSQVRAGVVTGELFF. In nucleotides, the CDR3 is TGTGCCAGCAGCCAAGTAAGGGCGGGAGTCGTCACCGGGGAGCTGTTTTTT.

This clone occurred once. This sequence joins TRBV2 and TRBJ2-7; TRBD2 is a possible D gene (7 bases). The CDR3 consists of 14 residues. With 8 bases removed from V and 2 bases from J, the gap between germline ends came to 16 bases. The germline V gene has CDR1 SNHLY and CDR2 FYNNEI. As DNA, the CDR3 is TGTGCCAGCGGATGGGGGGGACAACCCTACGAGCAGTACTTC. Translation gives CASGWGGQPYEQYF.

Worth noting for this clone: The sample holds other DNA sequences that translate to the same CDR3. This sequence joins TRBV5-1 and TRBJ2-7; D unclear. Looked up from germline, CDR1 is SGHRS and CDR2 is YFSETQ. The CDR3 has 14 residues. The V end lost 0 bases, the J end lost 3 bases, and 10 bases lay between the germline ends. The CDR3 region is CASSLVAENYEQYF. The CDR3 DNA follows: TGCGCCAGCAGCTTGGTGGCTGAAAACTACGAGCAGTACTTC.

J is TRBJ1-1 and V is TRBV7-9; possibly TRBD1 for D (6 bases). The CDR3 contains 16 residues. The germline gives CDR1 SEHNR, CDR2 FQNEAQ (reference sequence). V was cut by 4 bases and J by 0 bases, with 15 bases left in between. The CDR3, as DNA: TGTGCCAGCAGCTCCATGCGGACAGTCATGAACACTGAAGCTTTCTTT. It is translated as CASSSMRTVMNTEAFF.

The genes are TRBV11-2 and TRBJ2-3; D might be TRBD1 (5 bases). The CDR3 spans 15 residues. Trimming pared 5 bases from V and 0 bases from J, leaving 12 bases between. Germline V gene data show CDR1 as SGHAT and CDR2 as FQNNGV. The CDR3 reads CASSPDRPSTDTQYF. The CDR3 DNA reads TGTGCCAGCAGCCCAGACAGACCGAGCACAGATACGCAGTATTTT.

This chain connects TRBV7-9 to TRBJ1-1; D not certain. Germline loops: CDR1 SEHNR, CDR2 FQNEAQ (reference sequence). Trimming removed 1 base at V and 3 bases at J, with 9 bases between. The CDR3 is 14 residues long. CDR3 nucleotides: TGTGCCAGCAGCTTAGGGGGAGAAGACACTGAAGCTTTCTTT. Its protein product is CASSLGGEDTEAFF.